This TCR beta chain was found in a study of blood T cell repertoires in COVID-19. The CDR3 has 15 residues. Germline values: CDR1 LNHDA, CDR2 SQIVND (reference sequence). V was cut by 0 bases and J by 2 bases, with 11 bases left in between. This table comes from immunoSEQ multiplex PCR, and its TCRdb copy is limited to in-frame clones, with some not included. The sample lists about 380,000 clones; 81% were seen once. The source material was peripheral blood. The TCR comes from a human donor with acute or convalescent COVID-19. The donor label of this sample is uncertain. The V and J genes are TRBV19 and TRBJ2-7; TRBD1 is a possible D gene (6 bases). The CDR3 DNA sequence: TGTGCCAGTAGTATAGATCCCAGGGGAGCCTACGAGCAGTACTTC. It encodes CASSIDPRGAYEQYF.